The clone carrying this T cell receptor (beta chain) was detected a few times. The sample holds other DNA sequences that translate to the same CDR3. Per germline, CDR1 MDHEN and CDR2 SYDVKM. With 5 bases clipped from V and 7 bases from J, the junction kept 1 base outside the gene matches. The length of the CDR3 is 11 residues. The sample belongs to a study of blood T cell repertoires in COVID-19. The wider study: Acute and convalescent COVID-19 samples came from the United States, Italy and Spain. PBMCs, B-cell-depleted T cells, or T cells were the source of the cDNA or gDNA that made up the material.

In the original workflow: Amplified reference gene primers provided the basis for estimating nucleated cell counts. Some clones are missing from TCRdb's copy, which holds only in-frame ones; the method was immunoSEQ multiplex PCR. V, J and clone size were drawn from that table, and D and trimming were deduced from the DNA. The profile shows roughly 250,000 clones, about four fifths of them singletons. This chain uses TRBV28 with TRBJ1-2, with 7 bases fitting TRBD1. Sequencing was performed on peripheral blood. The clonotype originates from an elderly woman with acute or convalescent COVID-19. In nucleotides, the CDR3 is TGTGCCAGCAGTCCAGGGGGTGGCTACACCTTC. Its protein product is CASSPGGGYTF.